Listed below are T cell receptor beta chains from one sample, sequenced in a study of post-analysis software for immune sequencing data. TCRdb passed the PCR reads through MiXCR, listing each CDR3 protein once. This table holds some 160,000 distinct CDR3 sequences, roughly 34% found once. Sequenced material: blood, taken after autologous hematopoietic stem cell transplantation. The receptor source for this set is a girl under 18 with multiple sclerosis. Each CDR3 is given with its conserved first and last residue.

j_call: .; v_call: TRBV7-2; cdr3_aa: CACSPNTGGLNYEQYF
j_call: TRBJ2-1; v_call: TRBV29-1; cdr3_aa: CSVRATGCEQFF
j_call: TRBJ2-3; v_call: TRBV13; cdr3_aa: CASSLRTIPSTDTQYF
j_call: TRBJ2-3; v_call: TRBV6-2/TRBV6-3; cdr3_aa: CASSYGGLAGVGGLTDTQYF
j_call: TRBJ2-1; v_call: TRBV29-1; cdr3_aa: CSVRPPSNEQFF
j_call: TRBJ2-5; v_call: TRBV10-3; cdr3_aa: CAISVTGGETQYF
j_call: TRBJ1-4; v_call: TRBV5-1; cdr3_aa: CASSPRSGGEKLFF
j_call: TRBJ2-3; v_call: TRBV14; cdr3_aa: CASSQTGPPADTQYF
j_call: TRBJ2-2; v_call: TRBV6-6; cdr3_aa: CASSKVGTGELFF
j_call: TRBJ2-1; v_call: TRBV7-9; cdr3_aa: CASSLAGTGGVNEQFF
j_call: TRBJ2-1; v_call: TRBV28; cdr3_aa: CASSSTQLLFF
j_call: TRBJ2-1; v_call: TRBV19; cdr3_aa: CASSTKLVREQFF
j_call: TRBJ2-7; v_call: TRBV6-2/TRBV6-3; cdr3_aa: CASSYGVIYEQYF
j_call: TRBJ2-7; v_call: TRBV7-7; cdr3_aa: CASSLSLAGVGEQYF
j_call: TRBJ2-3; v_call: TRBV11-2; cdr3_aa: CASSRAWDTQYF
j_call: TRBJ2-6; v_call: TRBV4-1; cdr3_aa: CASSQAGTGANVLTF
j_call: TRBJ2-7; v_call: TRBV28; cdr3_aa: CASSFAGAYEQYF
j_call: TRBJ2-5; v_call: TRBV10-3; cdr3_aa: CAISVGGQLEETQYF
j_call: TRBJ2-1; v_call: TRBV12-3/TRBV12-4; cdr3_aa: CASSLGGRTQFF
j_call: .; v_call: TRBV5-6; cdr3_aa: CASSLERVEQYF
j_call: .; v_call: TRBV5-1; cdr3_aa: CASSSLGRGAQETQYF
j_call: TRBJ2-5; v_call: TRBV5-6; cdr3_aa: CASSLPQREETQYF
j_call: TRBJ2-6; v_call: TRBV4-2; cdr3_aa: CASSEASLAGAGANVLTF
j_call: TRBJ1-6; v_call: TRBV7-2; cdr3_aa: CASSYGEGSPLHF
j_call: TRBJ1-2; v_call: TRBV10-3; cdr3_aa: CAISGQGASGYTF
j_call: TRBJ1-5; v_call: TRBV28; cdr3_aa: CASREGTSNQPQHF
j_call: TRBJ2-7; v_call: TRBV12-3/TRBV12-4; cdr3_aa: CASSPPVGFSYEQYF
j_call: TRBJ1-2; v_call: TRBV29-1; cdr3_aa: CSVDPEYGYTF
j_call: TRBJ1-5; v_call: TRBV3-1; cdr3_aa: CASSQGRQGNQPQHF
j_call: TRBJ2-7; v_call: TRBV19; cdr3_aa: CASSIQGPGNYEQYF
j_call: TRBJ1-4; v_call: TRBV10-3; cdr3_aa: CAISESWTGSNEKLFF
j_call: TRBJ1-2; v_call: TRBV6-5; cdr3_aa: CASSPGHPGPYYGYTF
j_call: TRBJ1-2; v_call: TRBV7-8; cdr3_aa: CASSLGVYGYTF
j_call: TRBJ2-7; v_call: TRBV12-3/TRBV12-4; cdr3_aa: CASSFAGGTYEQYF
j_call: TRBJ2-3; v_call: TRBV28; cdr3_aa: CASSLQRGWREGADTQYF
j_call: TRBJ2-7; v_call: TRBV6-1; cdr3_aa: CATRLGAGTYEQYF
j_call: TRBJ2-1; v_call: TRBV3-1; cdr3_aa: CASKPTSEAPSSYNEQFF
j_call: TRBJ2-3; v_call: TRBV20-1; cdr3_aa: CSARGQRPTDTQYF
j_call: TRBJ2-5; v_call: TRBV6-6; cdr3_aa: CASSYQGVETQYF
j_call: TRBJ2-7; v_call: TRBV29-1; cdr3_aa: CSATVAENSYEQYF
j_call: TRBJ2-1; v_call: TRBV7-9; cdr3_aa: CAMGANNEQFF
j_call: TRBJ2-7; v_call: TRBV12-3/TRBV12-4; cdr3_aa: CASSPPGGEQYF
j_call: TRBJ1-2; v_call: TRBV11-2; cdr3_aa: CASSLGGGVSYGCTF
j_call: TRBJ2-5; v_call: TRBV10-2; cdr3_aa: CASSTRSRDRTIQETQYF
j_call: TRBJ2-7; v_call: TRBV20-1; cdr3_aa: CSARVNTGTESYEQYF
j_call: TRBJ2-5; v_call: TRBV5-1; cdr3_aa: CASSLDPQGISGTQYF
j_call: TRBJ2-2; v_call: TRBV6-4; cdr3_aa: CAGSEGNTGELFF
j_call: TRBJ2-2; v_call: TRBV20-1; cdr3_aa: CSAPGTAPGELFF
j_call: TRBJ2-1; v_call: TRBV12-3/TRBV12-4; cdr3_aa: CASSTLASYNEQFF
j_call: TRBJ1-6; v_call: TRBV27; cdr3_aa: CASSLSENSPLHF
j_call: TRBJ1-6; v_call: TRBV20-1; cdr3_aa: CSAPKQGSNSPLHF
j_call: TRBJ2-7; v_call: TRBV5-1; cdr3_aa: CASSVGQTYEQYF
j_call: TRBJ2-5; v_call: TRBV20-1; cdr3_aa: CSARASTETQYF
j_call: TRBJ1-2; v_call: TRBV20-1; cdr3_aa: CSPRTGADGYTF
j_call: TRBJ2-3; v_call: TRBV28; cdr3_aa: CASSVTGLTDTQYF
j_call: TRBJ2-4; v_call: TRBV7-3; cdr3_aa: CASSSGQGAGNIQYF
j_call: TRBJ2-1; v_call: TRBV12-3/TRBV12-4; cdr3_aa: CASSLLGTVSGGEQFF
j_call: TRBJ2-7; v_call: TRBV7-9; cdr3_aa: CASSPISGDGYEQYF
j_call: TRBJ2-1; v_call: TRBV5-1; cdr3_aa: CASSLAAGVGEQFF